Described below is a single T cell receptor beta chain sequence and its context. Its target is unknown. The cohort excluded patients with autoimmune disease history or systemic immunosuppression. This table comes from immunoSEQ multiplex PCR, and its TCRdb copy is limited to in-frame clones, with some not included. The profile shows approximately 12,000 clones, roughly 77% of them singletons. The J segment lost 5 bases and the V segment lost 5 bases, leaving 13 bases of the junction unmatched. The germline V gene encodes CDR1 PRHDT and CDR2 FYEKMQ (reference sequence). The CDR3 runs to 18 residues. This specimen comes from a study of OX40 agonist ivuxolimab in advanced cancers. Study at large: A diagnosis of hepatocellular carcinoma, melanoma, renal cell or head and neck cancer was present in dose-escalation patients. People who had prior anti-PD-1, anti-PD-L1 or anti-CTLA-4 therapy could take part, and approximately 44% had some.

Study observations and caveats: Among the lowest peripheral clonal expansion occurred in 0.1-3.0 mg/kg partial responders.

Sequenced material: CD4+ or CD8+ T cells sorted from blood, taken in a trial of the OX40 agonist ivuxolimab. This clonotype originated in an adult with an advanced solid tumor such as melanoma, head and neck, liver or kidney cancer. V gene TRBV13 combines with J gene TRBJ2-7, with 15 bases that match TRBD2. CDR3 sequence (DNA): TGTGCCAGCAGCGCGCCGGGACTAGCGGGAGGATCGGTTGACGAGCAGTACTTC. Protein product: CASSAPGLAGGSVDEQYF.